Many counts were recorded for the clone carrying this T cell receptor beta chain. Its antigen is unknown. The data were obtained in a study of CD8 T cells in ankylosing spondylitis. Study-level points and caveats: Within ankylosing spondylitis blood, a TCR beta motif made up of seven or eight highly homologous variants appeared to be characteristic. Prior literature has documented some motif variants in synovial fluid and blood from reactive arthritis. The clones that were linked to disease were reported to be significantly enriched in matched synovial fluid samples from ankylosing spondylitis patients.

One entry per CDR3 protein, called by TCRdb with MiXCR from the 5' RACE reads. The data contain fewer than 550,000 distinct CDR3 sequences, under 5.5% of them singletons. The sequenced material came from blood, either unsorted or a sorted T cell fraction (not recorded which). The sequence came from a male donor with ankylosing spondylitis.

CDR3: CASSQRGGRENEQFF. For the CDR3, the DNA is TGCGCCAGCAGCCAGAGGGGCGGGAGGGAAAATGAGCAGTTCTTC. The V call is TRBV4-1, the J call TRBJ2-1, with 9 nucleotides matching TRBD2. The CDR3 is 15 amino acids. V lost 3 bases to trimming and J lost 7 bases; unmatched junction nucleotides: 7. From germline, CDR1 is MGHRA and CDR2 YSYEKL.